The 3 T cell receptor beta chains reported below all come from one sample, sequenced in a study of blood T cell repertoires in COVID-19. Repertoires were generated with immunoSEQ multiplex PCR, while TCRdb's copy carries only in-frame clones and drops some. There are 150,000 to 200,000 clones in the sample; roughly 77% occur only once, and about 17% lies in the top ten. The sequenced sample was PBMCs or T cells enriched from blood (not recorded which). The source of these receptors is a woman aged 45-59 years with acute COVID-19.

The chain carries TRBV2 and TRBJ1-5, with D maybe TRBD1 (5 bases). This CDR3 region has 13 residues. CDR1 and CDR2 (germline): SNHLY, FYNNEI. V was pared by 3 bases and J by 7 bases, with 10 bases between. The CDR3 is CASSEEGNQPQHF. The CDR3 DNA reads as TGTGCCAGCAGTGAGGAGGGGAACCAGCCCCAGCATTTT.

The chain couples TRBV7-2 to TRBJ1-1; the D gene is possibly TRBD1 (6 bases). V was trimmed by 6 bases and J by 6 bases, leaving 17 bases between them. Germline CDR1 reads SGHTA; CDR2 reads FQGNSA. CDR3 length equals 14 residues. Here the CDR3 reads CASSFKPTGSEAFF. CDR3 nucleotide sequence: TGTGCCAGCAGTTTCAAGCCGACAGGATCTGAAGCTTTCTTT.

The CDR3 loop reads CASNPRTGGNTEAFF. CDR3 DNA: TGTGCCAGCAACCCACGGACAGGGGGTAACACTGAAGCTTTCTTT. This sequence joins TRBV6-5 and TRBJ1-1; 10 positions match TRBD1. V shed 7 bases, J shed 2 bases, and the junction held 7 bases outside the gene matches. CDR1 and CDR2 (germline): MNHEY, SVGAGI. The CDR3 contains 15 residues.